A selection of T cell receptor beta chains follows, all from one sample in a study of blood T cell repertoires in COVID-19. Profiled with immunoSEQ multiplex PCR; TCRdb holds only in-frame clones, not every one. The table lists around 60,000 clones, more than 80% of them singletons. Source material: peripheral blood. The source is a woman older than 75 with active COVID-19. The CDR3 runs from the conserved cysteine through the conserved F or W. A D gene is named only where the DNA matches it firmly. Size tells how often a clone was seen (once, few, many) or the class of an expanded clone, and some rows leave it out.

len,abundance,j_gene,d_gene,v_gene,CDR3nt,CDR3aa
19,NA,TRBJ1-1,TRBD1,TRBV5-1,TGCGCCAGCAGCTTGGGGGAAAGGGGTTTCCGGGACAGGGTCTCTGAAGCTTTCTTT,CASSLGERGFRDRVSEAFF
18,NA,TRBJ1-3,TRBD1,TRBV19,TGTGCCAGTAGTAGGACAGGGAGGATACCTAGGTCTGGAAACACCATATATTTT,CASSRTGRIPRSGNTIYF
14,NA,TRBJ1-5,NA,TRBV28,TGTGCCAGCAGCGAAACCCAGGGCAATCAGCCCCAGCATTTT,CASSETQGNQPQHF
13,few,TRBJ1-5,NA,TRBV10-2,TGCGCCAGCAGGCGTAATAGCAATCAGCCCCAGCATTTT,CASRRNSNQPQHF
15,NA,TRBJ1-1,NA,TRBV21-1,TGTGCCAGCAGCGGAAGGAAGGGGGCGCGCACTGAAGCTTTCTTT,CASSGRKGARTEAFF
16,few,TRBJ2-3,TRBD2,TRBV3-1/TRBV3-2,TGTGCCAGCAGCCAAGTAACGGGAGGGCCCTCGGGTACGCAGTATTTT,CASSQVTGGPSGTQYF
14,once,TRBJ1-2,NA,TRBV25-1,TGTGCCAGCAGTCCGGGACACGAGCGCTATGGCTACACCTTC,CASSPGHERYGYTF
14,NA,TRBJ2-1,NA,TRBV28,TGTGCCAGCAGTAAGCAGCGGGCGTACAATGAGCAGTTCTTC,CASSKQRAYNEQFF
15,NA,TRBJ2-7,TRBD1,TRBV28,TGTGCCATCACCACCTCGGGACAGGGATTCTACGAGCAGTACTTC,CAITTSGQGFYEQYF
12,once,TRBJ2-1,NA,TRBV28,TGTGCCAGCATCGGGACTGCCAATGAGCAGTTCTTC,CASIGTANEQFF
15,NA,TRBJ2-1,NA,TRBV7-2,TGTGCCAGCAGCTTAGCAGGGGGGGACCACAATGAGCAGTTCTTC,CASSLAGGDHNEQFF
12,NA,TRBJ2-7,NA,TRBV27,TGTGCCAGCGGAAGGGGGACCTACGAGCAGTACTTC,CASGRGTYEQYF
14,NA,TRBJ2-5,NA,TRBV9,TGTGCCAGCAGCGTAGGACCGGGTCGGGAGACCCAGTACTTC,CASSVGPGRETQYF
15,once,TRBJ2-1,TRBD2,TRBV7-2,TGTGCCAGCAGCGAAACTAGCGGGAGCTACAATGAGCAGTTCTTC,CASSETSGSYNEQFF
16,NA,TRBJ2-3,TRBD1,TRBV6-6,TGTGCCAGCAGTTACTCTGACAGGGCTAGCACAGATACGCAGTATTTT,CASSYSDRASTDTQYF
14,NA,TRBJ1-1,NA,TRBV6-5,TGTGCCAGCAGCACTGGACAGAGGAACACTGAAGCTTTCTTT,CASSTGQRNTEAFF
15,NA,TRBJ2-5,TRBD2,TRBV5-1,TGCGCCAGCAGCCCTAGCGGGGGGGCCAGTGAGACCCAGTACTTC,CASSPSGGASETQYF
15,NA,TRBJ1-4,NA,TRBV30,TGTGCCTGGAGTGTACGGGGGGCTTCGAATGAAAAACTGTTTTTT,CAWSVRGASNEKLFF
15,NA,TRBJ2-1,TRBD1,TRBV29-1,TGCAGCGTTGCCCTCTACCGGGACAGTGACAATGAGCAGTTCTTC,CSVALYRDSDNEQFF
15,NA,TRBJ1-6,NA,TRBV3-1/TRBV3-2,TGTGCCAGCAGCCAAGGGTCAGGGTTAAATTCACCCCTCCACTTT,CASSQGSGLNSPLHF
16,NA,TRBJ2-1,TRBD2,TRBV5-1,TGCGCCAGCAGCTTGGCGCAGCGGGAGGCCTACAATGAGCAGTTCTTC,CASSLAQREAYNEQFF
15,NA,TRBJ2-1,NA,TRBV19,TGTGCCAGTAGTATTGGGCTTAACTCCTACAATGAGCAGTTCTTC,CASSIGLNSYNEQFF
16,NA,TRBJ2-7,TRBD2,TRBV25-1,TGTGCCAGCAGTGGGGGACTAGCGGGAGTCACCTACGAGCAGTACTTC,CASSGGLAGVTYEQYF
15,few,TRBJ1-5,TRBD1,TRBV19,TGTGCCAGCAGGGGACAGGGCTGGAGCAATCAGCCCCAGCATTTT,CASRGQGWSNQPQHF
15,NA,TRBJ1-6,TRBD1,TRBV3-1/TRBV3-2,TGTGCCAGCAGCCAATCCAGGGGGTTTGGTTCACCCCTCCACTTT,CASSQSRGFGSPLHF
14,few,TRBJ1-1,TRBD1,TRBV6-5,TGTGCCAGCAGAAGGACAGGGGGCGAAACTGAAGCTTTCTTT,CASRRTGGETEAFF
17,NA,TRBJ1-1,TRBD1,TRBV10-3,TGTGCCATCAGTGAGTCGCGTTGGGCAGGGGGAGCCCCTGAAGCTTTCTTT,CAISESRWAGGAPEAFF
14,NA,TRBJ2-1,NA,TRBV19,TGTGCCAGTGAACCAGGGGACTCCTACAATGAGCAGTTCTTC,CASEPGDSYNEQFF
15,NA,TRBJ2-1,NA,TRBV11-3,TGTGCCAGCAGCTTAGGGTTGGGGCGCTACAATGAGCAGTTCTTC,CASSLGLGRYNEQFF
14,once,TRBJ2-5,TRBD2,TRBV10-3,TGTGCCATCAGCCTAGCGGGGGGCCAAGAGACCCAGTACTTC,CAISLAGGQETQYF
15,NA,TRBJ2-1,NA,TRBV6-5,TGTGCCAGCAGGGCTAGCCCCTCCGGCTACAATGAGCAGTTCTTC,CASRASPSGYNEQFF
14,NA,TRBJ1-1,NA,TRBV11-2,TGTGCCAGCAGCTTCCTCAGGGATGAGAGTGAAGCTTTCTTT,CASSFLRDESEAFF
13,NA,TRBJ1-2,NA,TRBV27,TGTGCCAGCAGTTTCTCACAGGACTATGGCTACACCTTC,CASSFSQDYGYTF
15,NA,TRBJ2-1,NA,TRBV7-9,TGTGCCAGCAGCTTAGGCGGGGGCCATTACAATGAGCAGTTCTTC,CASSLGGGHYNEQFF
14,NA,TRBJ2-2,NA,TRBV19,TGTGCCAGCTATACACTCGGAGGCACCGGGGAGCTGTTTTTT,CASYTLGGTGELFF
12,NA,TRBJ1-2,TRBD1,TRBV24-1,TGTGCCACCAGTGAAGGGGACAGAAGCTACACCTTC,CATSEGDRSYTF
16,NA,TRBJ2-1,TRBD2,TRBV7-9,TGTGCCAGCAGGGATTCTAGCGGGAGTAAATACAATGAGCAGTTCTTC,CASRDSSGSKYNEQFF
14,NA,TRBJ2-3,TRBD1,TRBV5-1,TGCGCCAGCAGCCTTCGACAGGGCTCAGATACGCAGTATTTT,CASSLRQGSDTQYF
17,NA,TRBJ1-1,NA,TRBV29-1,TGCAGCGTTGCCGAGGTTAGAGGGATCTCTGCGAACACTGAAGCTTTCTTT,CSVAEVRGISANTEAFF
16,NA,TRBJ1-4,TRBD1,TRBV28,TGTGCCAGCAGTGAGGACAGGGCGGCGACTAATGAAAAACTGTTTTTT,CASSEDRAATNEKLFF
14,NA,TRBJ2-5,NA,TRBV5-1,TGCGCCAGCGGGAGACCGGCCGACCAAGAGACCCAGTACTTC,CASGRPADQETQYF
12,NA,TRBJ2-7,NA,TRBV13,TGTGCCAGCAGCTTACAGACCTACGAGCAGTACTTC,CASSLQTYEQYF